This T cell receptor (beta chain) stems from a study of cytomegalovirus exposure and HLA in healthy donors. Study as a whole: The use of the same platform for the 95 to 150 validation repertoires and the approximately 730 first-cohort repertoires was reported by a later analysis.

The CDR3 totals 13 residues. Trimming cost V 8 bases and J 6 bases; bases outside gene matches: 5. Per germline, CDR1 MNHNS and CDR2 SASEGT. Sequenced by immunoSEQ multiplex PCR; TCRdb stores in-frame clones only, minus some. Of fewer than 120,000 clones in the sample, roughly 88% were seen once. The clonotype originates from a woman younger than 45 in good health and CMV-seropositive. The sample consisted of PBMCs. The V and J genes are TRBV6-1 and TRBJ2-3, with 10 positions matching TRBD1. CDR3: CASRDRGGDTQYF. Here the CDR3 DNA reads TGTGCCAGCCGGGACAGGGGCGGGGATACGCAGTATTTT.